Sequencing of this T cell receptor (beta chain) was carried out in a study of T cell repertoires in cytomegalovirus infection. The CDR3 spans 14 residues. V lost 7 bases and J lost 4; bases outside the gene matches: 4. Germline V gene sequence: CDR1 SGHAT, CDR2 FQNNGV. This clonotype has just a few counts. Its antigen remains unknown. TCRdb itself ran the reads through MiXCR, one entry per CDR3 protein. This table has fewer than 300,000 distinct CDR3 sequences, about a quarter appearing once. Regarding the study as a whole: Ex vivo responses were dominated by HLA-C-restricted CMV-specific TCR beta clonotypes. Accumulated public TCR beta family frequency recognized individuals carrying CMV together with the relevant HLA.

This receptor was obtained from a human donor in good health (CMV status not recorded). Some clones in this sample may be carry-over from other donors' samples. The chain carries TRBV11-2 and TRBJ2-2; 9 bases fit TRBD1. The sequenced sample was PBMCs. The CDR3 region is CASIRDRATGELFF. The CDR3, as DNA: TGTGCCAGCATCAGGGACAGGGCCACCGGGGAGCTGTTTTTT.